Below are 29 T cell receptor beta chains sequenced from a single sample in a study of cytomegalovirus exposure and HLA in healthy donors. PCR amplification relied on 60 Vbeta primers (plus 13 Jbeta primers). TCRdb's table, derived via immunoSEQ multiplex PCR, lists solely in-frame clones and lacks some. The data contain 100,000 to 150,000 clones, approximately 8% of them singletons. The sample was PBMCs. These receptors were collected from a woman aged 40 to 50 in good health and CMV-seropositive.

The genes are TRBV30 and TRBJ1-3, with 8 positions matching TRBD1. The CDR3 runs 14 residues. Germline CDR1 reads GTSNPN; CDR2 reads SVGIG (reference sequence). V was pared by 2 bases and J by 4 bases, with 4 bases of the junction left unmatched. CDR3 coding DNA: TGTGCCTGGAGTTCCGGGACAGGAGGAAACACCATATATTTT. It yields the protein CAWSSGTGGNTIYF.

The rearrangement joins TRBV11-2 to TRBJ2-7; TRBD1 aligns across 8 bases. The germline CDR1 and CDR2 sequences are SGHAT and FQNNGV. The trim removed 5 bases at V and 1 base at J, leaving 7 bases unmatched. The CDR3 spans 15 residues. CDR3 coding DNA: TGTGCCAGCAGCCCCCCCGGGACAGGTTCCTACGAGCAGTACTTC. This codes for CASSPPGTGSYEQYF.

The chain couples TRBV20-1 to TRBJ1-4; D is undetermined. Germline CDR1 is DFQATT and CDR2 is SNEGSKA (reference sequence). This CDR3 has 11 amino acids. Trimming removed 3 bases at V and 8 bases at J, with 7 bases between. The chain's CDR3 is CSASLREKLFF. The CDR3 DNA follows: TGCAGTGCTAGCTTGAGGGAAAAACTGTTTTTT.

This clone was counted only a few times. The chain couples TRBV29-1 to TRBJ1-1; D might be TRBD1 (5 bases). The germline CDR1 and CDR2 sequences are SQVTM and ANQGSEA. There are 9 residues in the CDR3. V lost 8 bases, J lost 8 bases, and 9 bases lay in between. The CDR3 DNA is TGCAGCACCCAGGGAGAAGCTTTCTTT. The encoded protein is CSTQGEAFF.

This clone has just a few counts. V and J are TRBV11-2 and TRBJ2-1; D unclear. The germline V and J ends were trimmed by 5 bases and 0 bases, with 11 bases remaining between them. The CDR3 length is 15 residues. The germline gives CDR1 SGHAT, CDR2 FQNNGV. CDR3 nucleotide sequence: TGTGCCAGCAGCGCCGCGCCCTACTCCTACAATGAGCAGTTCTTC. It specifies CASSAAPYSYNEQFF.

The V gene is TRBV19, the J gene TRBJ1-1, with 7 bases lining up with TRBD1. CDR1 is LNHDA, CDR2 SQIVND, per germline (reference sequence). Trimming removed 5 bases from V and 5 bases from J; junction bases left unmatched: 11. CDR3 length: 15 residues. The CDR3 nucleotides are TGTGCCAGTAGTTTGAAGGGGGCGCTGAGGACTGAAGCTTTCTTT. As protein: CASSLKGALRTEAFF.

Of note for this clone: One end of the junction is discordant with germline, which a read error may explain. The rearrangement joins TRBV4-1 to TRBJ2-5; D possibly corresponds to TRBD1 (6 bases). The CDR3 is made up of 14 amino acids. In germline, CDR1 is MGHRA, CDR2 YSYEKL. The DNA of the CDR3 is TGCGCCAGCAGCCGAGGGACACCCCAAGGGACCCAGTACTTC. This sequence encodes CASSRGTPQGTQYF.

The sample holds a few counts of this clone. The CDR3 sequence: CASSPTGGYEQYF. The CDR3 coding sequence is TGTGCCAGCTCACCAACGGGAGGGTACGAGCAGTACTTC. The chain joins TRBV18 to TRBJ2-7, with 8 bases fitting TRBD2. Trimming at V came to 2 bases and at J to 4 bases, leaving 1 base not matched to a gene. The CDR3 is 13 amino acids. CDR1 and CDR2 from the germline V gene are KGHSH and LQKENI. Looking up the rest from reference TRBV18 and TRBJ2-7 gives the full variable domain: NAGVMQNPRHLVRRRGQEARLRCSPMKGHSHVYWYRQLPEEGLKFMVYLQKENIIDESGMPKERFSAEFPKEGPSILRIQQVVRGDSAAYFCASSPTGGYEQYFGPGTRLTVT.

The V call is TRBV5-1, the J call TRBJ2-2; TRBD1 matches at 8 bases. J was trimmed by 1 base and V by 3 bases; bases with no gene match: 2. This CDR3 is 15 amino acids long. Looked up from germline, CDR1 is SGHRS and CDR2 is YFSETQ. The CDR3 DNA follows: TGCGCCAGCAGCTCCGGGACAGGGAACACCGGGGAGCTGTTTTTT. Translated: CASSSGTGNTGELFF.

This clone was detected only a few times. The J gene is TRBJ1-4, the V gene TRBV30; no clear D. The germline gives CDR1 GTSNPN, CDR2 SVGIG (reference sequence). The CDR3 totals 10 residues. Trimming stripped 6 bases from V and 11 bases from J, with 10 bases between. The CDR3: CACGGFKLFF. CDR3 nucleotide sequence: TGTGCCTGTGGAGGATTTAAACTGTTTTTT.

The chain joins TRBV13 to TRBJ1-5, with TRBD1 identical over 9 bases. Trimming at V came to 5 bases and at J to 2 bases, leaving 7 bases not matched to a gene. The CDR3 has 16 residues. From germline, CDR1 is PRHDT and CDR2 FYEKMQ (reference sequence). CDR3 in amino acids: CASSNTGGSGNQPQHF. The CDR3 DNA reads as TGTGCCAGCAGCAATACAGGGGGCTCCGGCAATCAGCCCCAGCATTTT.

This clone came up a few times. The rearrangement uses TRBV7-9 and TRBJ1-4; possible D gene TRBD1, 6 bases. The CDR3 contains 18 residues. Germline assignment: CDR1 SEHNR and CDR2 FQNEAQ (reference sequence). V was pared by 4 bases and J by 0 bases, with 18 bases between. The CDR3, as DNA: TGTGCCAGCAGCTCCGGGAGGACAGAATTTGCAACTAATGAAAAACTGTTTTTT. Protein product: CASSSGRTEFATNEKLFF. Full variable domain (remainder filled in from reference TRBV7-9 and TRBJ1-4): DTGVSQNPRHKITKRGQNVTFRCDPISEHNRLYWYRQTLGQGPEFLTYFQNEAQLEKSRLLSDRFSAERPKGSFSTLEIQRTEQGDSAMYLCASSSGRTEFATNEKLFFGSGTQLSVL.

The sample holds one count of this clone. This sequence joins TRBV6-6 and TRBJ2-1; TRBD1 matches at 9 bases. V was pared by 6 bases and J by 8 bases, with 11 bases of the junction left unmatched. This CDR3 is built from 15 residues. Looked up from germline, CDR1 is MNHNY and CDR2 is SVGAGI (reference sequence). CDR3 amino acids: CASSGPGTGNDEQFF. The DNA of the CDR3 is TGTGCCAGCAGCGGCCCCGGGACAGGGAACGATGAGCAGTTCTTC.

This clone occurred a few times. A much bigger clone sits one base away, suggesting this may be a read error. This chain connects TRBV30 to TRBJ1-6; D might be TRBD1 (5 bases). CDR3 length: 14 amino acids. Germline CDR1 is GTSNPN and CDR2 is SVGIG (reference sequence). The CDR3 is CAWGSPGQNSPLNF. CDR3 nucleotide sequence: TGTGCCTGGGGCTCCCCAGGGCAAAATTCACCCCTCAACTTT.

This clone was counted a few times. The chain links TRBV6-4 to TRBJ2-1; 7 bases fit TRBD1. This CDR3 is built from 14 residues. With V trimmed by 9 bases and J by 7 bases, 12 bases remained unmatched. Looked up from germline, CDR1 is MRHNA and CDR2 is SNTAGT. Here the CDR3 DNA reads TGTGCCAGAGACAGGGCGAGGGGTCGAAATGAGCAGTTCTTC. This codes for CARDRARGRNEQFF.

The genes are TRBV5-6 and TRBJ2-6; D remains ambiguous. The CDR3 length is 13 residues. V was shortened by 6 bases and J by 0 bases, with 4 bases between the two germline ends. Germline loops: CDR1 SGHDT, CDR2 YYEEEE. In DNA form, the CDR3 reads TGTGCCAGCATCCTCTCTGGGGCCAACGTCCTGACTTTC. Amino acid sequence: CASILSGANVLTF.

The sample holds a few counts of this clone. The CDR3 is CASSNRQGSSYNSPLHF. The CDR3 coding sequence is TGCGCCAGCAGCAACCGACAGGGGAGCTCCTATAATTCACCCCTCCACTTT. This chain links TRBV5-1 with TRBJ1-6, with 8 bases lining up with TRBD1. V lost 4 bases to trimming and J lost 0 bases; unmatched junction nucleotides: 6. This CDR3 comprises 17 residues. Germline V gene sequence: CDR1 SGHRS, CDR2 YFSETQ. Complete variable domain (other parts from reference TRBV5-1 and TRBJ1-6): KAGVTQTPRYLIKTRGQQVTLSCSPISGHRSVSWYQQTPGQGLQFLFEYFSETQRNKGNFPGRFSGRQFSNSRSEMNVSTLELGDSALYLCASSNRQGSSYNSPLHFGNGTRLTVT.

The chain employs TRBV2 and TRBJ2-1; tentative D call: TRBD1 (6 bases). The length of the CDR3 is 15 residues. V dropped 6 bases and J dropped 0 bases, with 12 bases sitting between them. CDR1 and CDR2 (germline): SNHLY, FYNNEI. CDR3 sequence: CASRTGATSYNEQFF. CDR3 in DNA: TGTGCCAGCAGGACAGGCGCGACCTCCTACAATGAGCAGTTCTTC.

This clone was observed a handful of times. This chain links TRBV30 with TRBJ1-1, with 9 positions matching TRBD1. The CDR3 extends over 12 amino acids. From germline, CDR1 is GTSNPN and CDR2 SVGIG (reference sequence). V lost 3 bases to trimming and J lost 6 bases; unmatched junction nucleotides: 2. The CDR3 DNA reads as TGTGCCTGGAGGGGGACAGGGTCTGAAGCTTTCTTT. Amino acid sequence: CAWRGTGSEAFF. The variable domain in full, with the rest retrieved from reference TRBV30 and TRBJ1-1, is SQTIHQWPATLVQPVGSPLSLECTVEGTSNPNLYWYRQAAGRGLQLLFYSVGIGQISSEVPQNLSASRPQDRQFILSSKKLLLSDSGFYLCAWRGTGSEAFFGQGTRLTVV.

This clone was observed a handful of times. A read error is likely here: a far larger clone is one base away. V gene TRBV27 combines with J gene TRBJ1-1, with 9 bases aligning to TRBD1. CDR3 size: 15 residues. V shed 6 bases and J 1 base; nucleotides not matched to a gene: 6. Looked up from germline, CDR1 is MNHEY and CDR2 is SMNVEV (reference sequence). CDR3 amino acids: CASRTGQGENTEAFF. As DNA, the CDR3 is TGTGCCAGCAGGACGGGACAGGGAGAGAACACTGAAGCTTTCTTT.

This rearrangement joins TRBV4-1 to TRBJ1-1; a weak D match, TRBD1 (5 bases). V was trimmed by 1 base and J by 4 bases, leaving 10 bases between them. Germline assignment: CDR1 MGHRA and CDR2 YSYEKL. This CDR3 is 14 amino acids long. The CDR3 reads CASSQGPGITEAFF. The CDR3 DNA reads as TGCGCCAGCAGCCAAGGGCCAGGGATCACTGAAGCTTTCTTT.

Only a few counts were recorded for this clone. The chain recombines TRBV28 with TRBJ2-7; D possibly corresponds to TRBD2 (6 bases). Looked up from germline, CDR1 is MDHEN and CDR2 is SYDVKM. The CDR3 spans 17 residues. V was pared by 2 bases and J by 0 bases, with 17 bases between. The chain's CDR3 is CASSLSRWGESSYEQYF. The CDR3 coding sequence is TGTGCCAGCAGTTTAAGTCGTTGGGGGGAGAGCTCCTACGAGCAGTACTTC.

The CDR3 DNA sequence: TGTGCCAGCTCACTCCTCAGGGGGCCAGGCTATGGCTACACCTTC. Translated, it gives CASSLLRGPGYGYTF. This chain links TRBV18 with TRBJ1-2; 8 bases match TRBD1. CDR3 length: 15 residues. V lost 4 bases to trimming and J lost 4 bases; unmatched junction nucleotides: 8. Germline V gene sequence: CDR1 KGHSH, CDR2 LQKENI.

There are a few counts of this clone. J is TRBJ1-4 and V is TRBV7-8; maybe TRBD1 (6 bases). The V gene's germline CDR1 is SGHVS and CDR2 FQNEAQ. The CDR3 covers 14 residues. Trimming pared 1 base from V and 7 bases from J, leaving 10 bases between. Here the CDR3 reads CASSLGGRAEKLFF. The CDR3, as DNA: TGTGCCAGCAGCTTAGGGGGGCGAGCTGAAAAACTGTTTTTT.

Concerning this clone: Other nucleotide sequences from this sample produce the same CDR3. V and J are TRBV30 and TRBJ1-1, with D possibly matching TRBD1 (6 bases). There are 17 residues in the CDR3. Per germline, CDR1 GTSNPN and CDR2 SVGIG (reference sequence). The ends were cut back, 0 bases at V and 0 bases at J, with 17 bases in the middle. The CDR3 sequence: CAWSVYLGASLNTEAFF. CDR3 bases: TGTGCCTGGAGTGTATATTTGGGGGCCTCCTTGAACACTGAAGCTTTCTTT. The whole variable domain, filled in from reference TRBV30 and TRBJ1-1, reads SQTIHQWPATLVQPVGSPLSLECTVEGTSNPNLYWYRQAAGRGLQLLFYSVGIGQISSEVPQNLSASRPQDRQFILSSKKLLLSDSGFYLCAWSVYLGASLNTEAFFGQGTRLTVV.

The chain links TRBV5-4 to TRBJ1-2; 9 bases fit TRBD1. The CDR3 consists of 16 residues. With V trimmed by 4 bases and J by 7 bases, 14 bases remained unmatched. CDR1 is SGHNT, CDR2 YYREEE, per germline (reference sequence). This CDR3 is CASSTGQGSASLGYTF. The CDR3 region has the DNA TGTGCCAGCAGCACAGGACAGGGGTCGGCCTCGCTTGGCTACACCTTC. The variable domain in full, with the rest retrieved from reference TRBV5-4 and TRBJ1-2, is ETGVTQSPTHLIKTRGQQVTLRCSSQSGHNTVSWYQQALGQGPQFIFQYYREEENGRGNFPPRFSGLQFPNYSSELNVNALELDDSALYLCASSTGQGSASLGYTFGSGTRLTVV.

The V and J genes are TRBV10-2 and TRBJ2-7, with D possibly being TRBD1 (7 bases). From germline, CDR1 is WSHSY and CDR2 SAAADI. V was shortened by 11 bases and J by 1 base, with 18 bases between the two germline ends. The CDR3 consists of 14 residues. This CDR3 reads CACTEGGQSYEQYF. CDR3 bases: TGCGCCTGCACCGAGGGGGGACAGTCCTACGAGCAGTACTTC.

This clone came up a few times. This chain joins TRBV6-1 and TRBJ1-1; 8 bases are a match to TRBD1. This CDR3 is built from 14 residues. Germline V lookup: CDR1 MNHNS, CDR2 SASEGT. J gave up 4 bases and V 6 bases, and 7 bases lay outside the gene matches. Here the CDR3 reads CASRSITGGTEAFF. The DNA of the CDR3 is TGTGCCAGCAGATCGATTACAGGGGGCACTGAAGCTTTCTTT.

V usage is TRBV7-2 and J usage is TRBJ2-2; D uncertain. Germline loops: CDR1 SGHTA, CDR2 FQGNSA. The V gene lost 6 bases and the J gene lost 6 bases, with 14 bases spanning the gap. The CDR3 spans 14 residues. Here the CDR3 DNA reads TGTGCCAGCAGGTCGAGTGGTGTGGCCGGGGAGCTGTTTTTT. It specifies CASRSSGVAGELFF.